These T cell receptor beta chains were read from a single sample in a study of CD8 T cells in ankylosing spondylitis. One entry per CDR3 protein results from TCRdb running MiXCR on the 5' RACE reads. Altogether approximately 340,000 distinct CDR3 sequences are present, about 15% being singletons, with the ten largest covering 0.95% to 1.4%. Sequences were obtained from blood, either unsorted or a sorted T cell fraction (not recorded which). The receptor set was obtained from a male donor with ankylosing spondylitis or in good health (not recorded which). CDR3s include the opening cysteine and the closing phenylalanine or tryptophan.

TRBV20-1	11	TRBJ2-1	CSTFRGGEQFF
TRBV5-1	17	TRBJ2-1	CASSLPRAGGPLDEQFF
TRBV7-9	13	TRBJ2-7	CASRREGGHEQYF
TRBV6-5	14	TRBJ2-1	CASSVLGRANEQFF
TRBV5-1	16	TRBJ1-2	CASSRPHDREDYGYTF
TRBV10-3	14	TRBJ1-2	CAISAEQGAKGYTF
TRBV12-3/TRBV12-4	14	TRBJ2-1	CASSLSGLVYEQFF
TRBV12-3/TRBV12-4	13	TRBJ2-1	CASSNGFRDEQFF
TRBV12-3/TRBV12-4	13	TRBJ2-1	CASRRQEFNEQFF
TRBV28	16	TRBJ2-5	CASSTMGQGSPETQYF
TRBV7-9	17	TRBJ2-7	CASSLDPAGGGMDEQYF
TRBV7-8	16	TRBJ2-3	CASRPLLAGRRDTQYF
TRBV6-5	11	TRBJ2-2	CATLEGGELFF